The 13 T cell receptor beta chains presented below share a single source sample, sequenced in a study of blood T cell repertoires in COVID-19. TCRdb's table, derived via immunoSEQ multiplex PCR, lists solely in-frame clones and lacks some. The table lists some 140,000 clones, approximately 77% of them singletons. The sequenced sample was peripheral blood. The receptors come from an elderly man with acute or convalescent COVID-19.

The rearrangement links TRBV7-9 to TRBJ2-7; 8 positions agree with TRBD1. Per the germline V gene, CDR1 is SEHNR and CDR2 is FQNEAQ (reference sequence). The junction had 2 bases not matched to a gene; V was cut back by 2 bases and J by 5 bases. The CDR3 covers 13 residues. CDR3 protein: CASSLQGANEQYF. CDR3 bases: TGTGCCAGCAGCTTACAGGGGGCGAACGAGCAGTACTTC.

The chain combines TRBV5-6 with TRBJ2-6; 11 bases match TRBD1. V lost 7 bases, J lost 3 bases, and 9 bases stayed unmatched. Germline V gene lookup returns CDR1 SGHDT and CDR2 YYEEEE. The CDR3 length is 17 residues. Here the CDR3 DNA reads TGTGCCAGCGCATCCTTGGACAGGGGGCTTGGGGCCAACGTCCTGACTTTC. Its protein product is CASASLDRGLGANVLTF.

This clone occurred once. The gene calls are TRBV19 and TRBJ2-3; no reliable D call. Germline V gene lookup returns CDR1 LNHDA and CDR2 SQIVND (reference sequence). CDR3 length: 12 residues. V dropped 5 bases and J dropped 2 bases, with 5 bases sitting between them. Written as DNA, the CDR3 is TGTGCCAGTAGTGAGGCCACAGATACGCAGTATTTT. Its translation is CASSEATDTQYF.

This chain uses TRBV10-2 with TRBJ1-1; tentative D call: TRBD1 (6 bases). From germline, CDR1 is WSHSY and CDR2 SAAADI. V lost 6 bases, J lost 5 bases, and 13 bases lay in between. The CDR3 extends over 13 amino acids. CDR3 in amino acids: CASSPQGSTEAFF. CDR3 coding DNA: TGCGCCAGCAGCCCACAGGGAAGTACTGAAGCTTTCTTT.

This clone was counted a single time. The CDR3 bases are TGTGCCAGCAGCCAAGATCTAGGGGAATCCTACGAGCAGTACTTC. It codes for CASSQDLGESYEQYF. The chain combines TRBV3-1 (or the pseudogene TRBV3-2) with TRBJ2-7; weak D call: TRBD1 (5 bases). V lost 0 bases and J 1 base, leaving 10 bases between the germline ends. This CDR3 region has 15 residues. The germline V gene has CDR1 LGHDT and CDR2 YNNKEL (reference sequence).

This clone was seen a handful of times. CDR3 nucleotides: TGTGCCAGCAGCTTAGGGACAGGAGGCGAGCAGTTCTTC. This gives the protein CASSLGTGGEQFF. The rearrangement uses TRBV7-3 and TRBJ2-1, with 8 bases matching TRBD1. After removal of 2 bases from V and 10 bases from J, the junction contained 4 bases not matched to a gene. Germline values: CDR1 SGHTA, CDR2 FQGTGA. This CDR3 spans 13 amino acids.

The V and J genes are TRBV5-6 and TRBJ1-1; tentatively, D is TRBD1 (5 bases). Germline V gene sequence: CDR1 SGHDT, CDR2 YYEEEE. The CDR3 has 15 residues. Trimming removed 4 bases from V and 2 bases from J, with 15 bases in between. Written as DNA, the CDR3 is TGTGCCAGCAGCCCCCGGGACGGGAGAAACACTGAAGCTTTCTTT. The encoded protein is CASSPRDGRNTEAFF.

The DNA of the CDR3 is TGTGCCAGCAGATTGACCCCGGGACAGGGACCTGGAGAGCAGTACTTC. Its protein is CASRLTPGQGPGEQYF. V and J are TRBV28 and TRBJ2-7, with 9 bases that match TRBD1. Germline assignment: CDR1 MDHEN and CDR2 SYDVKM. The CDR3 totals 16 residues. V lost 6 bases and J lost 7; bases outside the gene matches: 16.

V usage is TRBV5-4 and J usage is TRBJ1-1, with 7 nucleotides matching TRBD1. CDR1 SGHNT and CDR2 YYREEE come from the germline V gene (reference sequence). The V gene end was trimmed by 0 bases and the J gene end by 7 bases; junction bases not matched to a gene: 9. This CDR3 is built from 15 residues. CDR3 DNA sequence: TGTGCCAGCAGCTTGGGGGGGACAGATTATAATGAAGCTTTCTTT. This codes for CASSLGGTDYNEAFF.

The V gene is TRBV7-2, the J gene TRBJ2-7, with D tentatively TRBD1 (5 bases). This CDR3 has 16 residues. Deletions cut 1 base from V and 3 bases from J, with 16 bases between. Germline values: CDR1 SGHTA, CDR2 FQGNSA. CDR3: CASSLDRILGYYEQYF. The CDR3 region has the DNA TGTGCCAGCAGCTTAGACAGGATCCTCGGCTACTACGAGCAGTACTTC.

This chain joins TRBV19 and TRBJ1-5; D perhaps matches TRBD1 (6 bases). V was pared by 5 bases and J by 4 bases, with 9 bases between. There are 13 residues in the CDR3. CDR1 and CDR2 from the germline V gene are LNHDA and SQIVND (reference sequence). The CDR3 nucleotides read TGTGCCAGTAGTCCCACAGGGAATCAGCCCCAGCATTTT. Protein product: CASSPTGNQPQHF.

This clone occurred once. The rearrangement joins TRBV5-1 to TRBJ2-3, with 12 positions matching TRBD2. Germline V gives CDR1 SGHRS, CDR2 YFSETQ. CDR3 length: 17 residues. Germline trimming cut 4 bases from V and 0 bases from J; bases unmatched to any gene: 6. CDR3 protein: CASSMFTSGGSTDTQYF. CDR3 coding DNA: TGCGCCAGCAGCATGTTCACTAGCGGGGGGAGCACAGATACGCAGTATTTT.

This clone came up a few times. J is TRBJ1-5 and V is TRBV7-8; D is undetermined. Germline V gene sequence: CDR1 SGHVS, CDR2 FQNEAQ. V shed 1 base and J shed 5 bases, with 6 bases lying between them. This CDR3 is 13 amino acids long. The CDR3 spells CASSLGRDQPQHF. Here the CDR3 DNA reads TGTGCCAGCAGCTTAGGGAGGGATCAGCCCCAGCATTTT.